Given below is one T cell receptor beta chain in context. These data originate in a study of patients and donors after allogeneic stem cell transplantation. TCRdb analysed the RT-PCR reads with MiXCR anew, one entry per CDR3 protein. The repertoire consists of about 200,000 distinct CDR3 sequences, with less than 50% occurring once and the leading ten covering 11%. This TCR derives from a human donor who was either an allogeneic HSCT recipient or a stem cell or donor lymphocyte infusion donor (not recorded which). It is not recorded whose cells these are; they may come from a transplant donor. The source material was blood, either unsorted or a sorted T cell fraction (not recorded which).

This CDR3 reads CASSPLGFSSYNEQFF. The CDR3 nucleotides are TGTGCCAGCTCACCACTGGGGTTCAGCTCCTACAATGAGCAGTTCTTC. The chain carries TRBV18 and TRBJ2-1; no clear D gene. CDR1 and CDR2 from the germline V gene are KGHSH and LQKENI. V was trimmed by 1 base and J by 0 bases, leaving 10 bases between them. There are 16 residues in the CDR3.